This entry lists 20 T cell receptor beta chains sequenced from one sample in a study of blood T cell repertoires in COVID-19. Only in-frame clones appear in the TCRdb table, and some are missing; sequencing was by immunoSEQ multiplex PCR. There are nearly 350,000 clones in the sample; more than 70% occur only once, and 7.3% lies in the top ten. The sequenced sample consisted of peripheral blood. These receptor sequences come from a woman in her seventies with COVID-19, enrolled during active disease.

The genes are TRBV27 and TRBJ2-6; 12 bases fit TRBD1. Germline lookup yields CDR1 MNHEY and CDR2 SMNVEV (reference sequence). J gave up 4 bases and V 2 bases, and 12 bases lay outside the gene matches. The CDR3 consists of 20 residues. In nucleotides, the CDR3 is TGTGCCAGCAGTTTACTGGGGCTCGGGACAGGGGGCTTGGGGGCCAACGTCCTGACTTTC. Translated, it gives CASSLLGLGTGGLGANVLTF.

The chain uses TRBV5-8 and TRBJ2-2; 9 nucleotides match TRBD2. V lost 4 bases, J lost 12 bases, and 7 bases stayed unmatched. This CDR3 comprises 13 residues. The germline CDR1 and CDR2 sequences are SGHTS and YDEGEE. This CDR3 reads CASSPHLAGQLFF. Written as DNA, the CDR3 is TGTGCCAGCAGCCCCCACCTAGCGGGGCAGCTGTTTTTT.

V gene TRBV14 combines with J gene TRBJ1-2; possible D gene TRBD1, 5 bases. The V end was cut by 0 bases, the J end by 10 bases, with 12 bases between. The CDR3 runs 13 residues. Germline lookup yields CDR1 SGHDN and CDR2 FVKESK. The CDR3 DNA follows: TGTGCCAGCAGCCAAGATTGGACACCTCCCTACACCTTC. Protein sequence: CASSQDWTPPYTF.

This clone was found many times. The rearrangement links TRBV10-1 to TRBJ2-7, with D perhaps TRBD2 (6 bases). V shed 6 bases and J shed 2 bases, with 11 bases lying between them. Germline V lookup: CDR1 WNHNN, CDR2 SYGVQD (reference sequence). The CDR3 runs to 13 residues. The CDR3 nucleotides are TGCGCCAGCAGCGCGGGAAATACCTACGAGCAGTACTTC. The encoded protein is CASSAGNTYEQYF.

This chain uses TRBV11-2 with TRBJ1-2, with D unresolved. The V end lost 0 bases, the J end lost 7 bases, and 9 bases lay between the germline ends. Germline loops: CDR1 SGHAT, CDR2 FQNNGV. This CDR3 is built from 13 residues. The CDR3 region has the DNA TGTGCCAGCAGCTTAGAGGGCCGCTTTGGCTACACCTTC. Protein: CASSLEGRFGYTF.

This rearrangement joins TRBV6-5 to TRBJ2-7; possible D gene TRBD2, 5 bases. With 0 bases removed from V and 5 bases from J, the gap between germline ends came to 17 bases. Germline V gives CDR1 MNHEY, CDR2 SVGAGI. CDR3 length: 16 residues. CDR3 sequence: CASSYSTGENLDEQYF. CDR3 in DNA: TGTGCCAGCAGTTACTCGACCGGGGAGAACCTTGACGAGCAGTACTTC.

V and J are TRBV6-2 or TRBV6-3 and TRBJ1-6, with D uncertain. V lost 0 bases and J 0 bases, leaving 9 bases between the germline ends. The CDR3 runs 17 residues. Germline V CDR1 and CDR2: MNHEY, SVGEGT. This CDR3 is CASSYSMRSSYNSPLHF. The CDR3 DNA is TGTGCCAGCAGTTACTCGATGAGGAGCTCCTATAATTCACCCCTCCACTTT.

This chain uses TRBV21-1 with TRBJ1-2; the table's TRBD1 call for D was not verified on the DNA. TRBV21-1 counts as a pseudogene. CDR3 length: 14 residues. CDR3 coding DNA: TGTGCCAGCAGCACCCCAGGGGGCGCCTATGGCTACACCTTC. Translation gives CASSTPGGAYGYTF.

The gene calls are TRBV19 and TRBJ2-2; TRBD1 agrees at 7 bases. This CDR3 is 15 amino acids long. Germline values: CDR1 LNHDA, CDR2 SQIVND (reference sequence). V lost 1 base to trimming and J lost 7 bases; unmatched junction nucleotides: 6. The CDR3 DNA reads as TGTGCCAGTAGTATAGGCACAGGGGTTAACGGGGAGCTGTTTTTT. Protein product: CASSIGTGVNGELFF.

The chain carries TRBV5-5 and TRBJ1-2; TRBD1 agrees at 8 bases. In germline, CDR1 is SGHKS, CDR2 YYEKEE (reference sequence). The CDR3 runs 14 residues. Losses at the gene ends were 7 bases for V and 2 bases for J; bases not matched to a gene: 7. As DNA, the CDR3 is TGTGCCAGCTTCGGACAGGGCATAAACTATGGCTACACCTTC. It is translated as CASFGQGINYGYTF.

This clone was seen just once. This chain joins TRBV19 and TRBJ2-1; 8 nucleotides align to TRBD2. With V trimmed by 5 bases and J by 6 bases, 3 bases remained unmatched. CDR1 and CDR2 from the germline V gene are LNHDA and SQIVND (reference sequence). This CDR3 has 13 residues. This CDR3 reads CASSVGGANEQFF. In DNA form, the CDR3 reads TGTGCCAGTAGTGTCGGGGGGGCCAATGAGCAGTTCTTC.

The genes are TRBV7-8 and TRBJ1-5, with a possible D match to TRBD1 (6 bases). CDR1 and CDR2 from the germline V gene are SGHVS and FQNEAQ. V lost 1 base, J lost 3 bases, and 10 bases lay in between. The CDR3 runs to 15 residues. CDR3 coding DNA: TGTGCCAGCAGCTTAGTCGCAGGGGACAATCAGCCCCAGCATTTT. This sequence encodes CASSLVAGDNQPQHF.

The CDR3 is CASSEEGWTEAFF. The CDR3, as DNA: TGTGCCAGCAGTGAGGAGGGATGGACTGAAGCTTTCTTT. The rearrangement links TRBV2 to TRBJ1-1; D is ambiguous. The CDR3 length is 13 residues. V was cut by 3 bases and J by 5 bases, with 10 bases left in between. Per germline, CDR1 SNHLY and CDR2 FYNNEI.

The chain employs TRBV6-1 and TRBJ1-5; 7 bases are a match to TRBD1. With V trimmed by 4 bases and J by 6 bases, 12 bases remained unmatched. Germline V gives CDR1 MNHNS, CDR2 SASEGT. CDR3 length: 16 amino acids. The CDR3 nucleotides are TGTGCCAGCAGTGCTTTGCCAGGAGGGGGCATTCAGCCCCAGCATTTT. Translation: CASSALPGGGIQPQHF.

The chain has TRBV24-1 and TRBJ2-1, with 9 nucleotides matching TRBD2. J was trimmed by 5 bases and V by 4 bases; bases with no gene match: 5. The germline CDR1 and CDR2 sequences are KGHDR and SFDVKD. The CDR3 contains 15 residues. CDR3 sequence: CATSDPRLADNEQFF. DNA of the CDR3: TGTGCCACCAGTGACCCCCGACTAGCGGACAATGAGCAGTTCTTC.

The rearrangement links TRBV12-3 or TRBV12-4 to TRBJ1-2; D perhaps matches TRBD1 (6 bases). The CDR3 has 11 amino acids. The germline V and J ends were trimmed by 4 bases and 6 bases, with 6 bases remaining between them. CDR3 in amino acids: CASSWTDGYTF. CDR3 coding DNA: TGTGCCAGCAGTTGGACAGATGGCTACACCTTC.

V usage is TRBV19 and J usage is TRBJ1-1; 9 nucleotides align to TRBD1. Germline V lookup: CDR1 LNHDA, CDR2 SQIVND (reference sequence). Trimming cost V 1 base and J 0 bases; bases outside gene matches: 6. This CDR3 contains 17 residues. The CDR3 DNA reads as TGTGCCAGTAGTATAGGCGGGACAGGGCTCATGAACACTGAAGCTTTCTTT. It translates to CASSIGGTGLMNTEAFF.

The gene calls are TRBV3-1 (or the pseudogene TRBV3-2) and TRBJ2-3, with 12 positions matching TRBD2. The length of the CDR3 is 17 residues. Germline V lookup: CDR1 LGHDT, CDR2 YNNKEL (reference sequence). V lost 0 bases and J lost 2; bases outside the gene matches: 3. The CDR3 sequence is CASSQDLAGGLTDTQYF. DNA of the CDR3: TGTGCCAGCAGCCAAGACCTAGCGGGGGGGCTCACAGATACGCAGTATTTT.

The chain has TRBV24-1 and TRBJ2-3; 8 bases match TRBD2. With 3 bases clipped from V and 2 bases from J, the junction kept 3 bases outside the gene matches. Germline V lookup: CDR1 KGHDR, CDR2 SFDVKD. The CDR3 totals 15 residues. The CDR3 here is CATSDRRGVTDTQYF. Written as DNA, the CDR3 is TGTGCCACCAGTGATCGGCGGGGGGTCACAGATACGCAGTATTTT.

The chain is built from TRBV18 and TRBJ2-7; 8 nucleotides match TRBD2. The trim removed 5 bases at V and 3 bases at J, leaving 12 bases unmatched. The germline V gene has CDR1 KGHSH and CDR2 LQKENI. The CDR3 is 16 amino acids. The CDR3 spells CASSVLDSGGSYEQYF. CDR3 in DNA: TGTGCCAGCTCAGTTCTGGACAGCGGGGGAAGCTACGAGCAGTACTTC.